These T cell receptor beta chains were read from a single sample in a study of blood T cell repertoires in COVID-19. Profiled with immunoSEQ multiplex PCR; TCRdb holds only in-frame clones, not every one. Altogether over 110,000 clones are present, roughly 79% being singletons, with the ten largest covering around 8.4%. The sample was peripheral blood. The receptor set was obtained from a human donor in a cohort sampled during active COVID-19. Both conserved end residues are part of each CDR3.

>TRBV28|TRBJ1-2
CASSLSAGSGYTF
>TRBV28|TRBJ2-7
CASSLASGAYEQYF
>TRBV29-1|TRBJ1-3
CSVDGQGSIGNTIYF
>TRBV4-1|TRBJ2-5
CASSQALAGVSETQYF
>TRBV5-5|TRBJ1-4
CASSLRDSNPIKAPQLFF
>TRBV11-2|TRBJ2-7
CASSMGLATEQYF
>TRBV6-5|TRBJ2-1
CASSYSWLAGVGEQFF
>TRBV6-5|TRBJ2-7
CASSSPGIGGYEQYF
>TRBV2|TRBJ1-6
CASSEAGKNNSPLHF
>TRBV18|TRBJ2-7
CASSLHSNEQYF
>TRBV5-4|TRBJ2-2
CASSFGQNTGELFF
>TRBV13|TRBJ2-7
CASTNRGTGSYEQYF
>TRBV7-3|TRBJ2-2
CASSLIGTGRVTRELFF
>TRBV5-4|TRBJ1-6
CASSSGGSSYNSPLHF
>TRBV5-6|TRBJ2-7
CASRYRGTYEQYF